The 32 T cell receptor beta chains listed next were all sequenced from one sample in a study of shared clonotypes between healthy human individuals. Only in-frame clones appear in the TCRdb table, and some are missing; sequencing was by immunoSEQ multiplex PCR. The data show 550,000 to 800,000 clones, roughly 70% seen once. The sequencing sample was made of memory CD4+ T cells sorted from blood. Sample subset: CD45RA-negative fraction. Receptors were obtained from a woman in her twenties or thirties in good health.

J is TRBJ2-5 and V is TRBV5-5; D is possibly TRBD1 or TRBD2 (5 bases each). Germline loops: CDR1 SGHKS, CDR2 YYEKEE (reference sequence). V dropped 4 bases and J dropped 2 bases, with 18 bases sitting between them. The CDR3 loop spans 16 amino acids. CDR3 bases: TGTGCCAGCAGCCTACAGGCGGGCTATCCACAAGAGACCCAGTACTTC. It specifies CASSLQAGYPQETQYF.

The J gene is TRBJ1-1, the V gene TRBV5-1; TRBD1 is a possible D gene (6 bases). This CDR3 region has 14 residues. CDR1 is SGHRS, CDR2 YFSETQ, per germline. Trimming took off 1 base at V and 4 bases at J, with 11 bases between the two ends. The CDR3 reads CASSLTGQGTEAFF. CDR3 sequence (DNA): TGCGCCAGCAGCTTGACAGGGCAGGGCACTGAAGCTTTCTTT.

The chain uses TRBV10-1 and TRBJ2-1; TRBD1 or TRBD2 may be the D gene (5 bases each). CDR1 is WNHNN, CDR2 SYGVQD, per germline (reference sequence). Trimming removed 9 bases from V and 4 bases from J, with 13 bases in between. CDR3 length equals 13 residues. CDR3 nucleotide sequence: TGCGCCAGTTCTGGGGGTCCGTACAATGAGCAGTTCTTC. It yields the protein CASSGGPYNEQFF.

A remark on this clone: Other DNA variants within this sample encode the same CDR3. V usage is TRBV5-1 and J usage is TRBJ2-1; 10 bases are shared with TRBD2. This CDR3 contains 15 residues. Germline V CDR1 and CDR2: SGHRS, YFSETQ. The V segment lost 4 bases and the J segment 3 bases; nucleotides outside the gene matches: 4. CDR3 nucleotides: TGCGCCAGCAGCACCTCTAGCGGGGGCTACAATGAGCAGTTCTTC. It is translated as CASSTSSGGYNEQFF. Using reference TRBV5-1 and TRBJ2-1 for the parts outside the CDR3, the full variable domain is KAGVTQTPRYLIKTRGQQVTLSCSPISGHRSVSWYQQTPGQGLQFLFEYFSETQRNKGNFPGRFSGRQFSNSRSEMNVSTLELGDSALYLCASSTSSGGYNEQFFGPGTRLTVL.

The chain is built from TRBV13 and TRBJ2-1; 9 bases line up with TRBD2. Unmatched junction bases numbered 16, after V lost 5 bases and J lost 5 bases. The CDR3 is 18 residues long. Germline V lookup: CDR1 PRHDT, CDR2 FYEKMQ (reference sequence). The chain's CDR3 is CASSRTSAVRNINNEQFF. CDR3 bases: TGTGCCAGCAGCCGGACTAGCGCAGTAAGAAATATCAACAATGAGCAGTTCTTC.

The genes are TRBV27 and TRBJ2-1; 10 bases agree with TRBD1. Per the germline V gene, CDR1 is MNHEY and CDR2 is SMNVEV (reference sequence). CDR3 size: 19 residues. The ends lost 5 bases at V and 5 bases at J; junction bases unmatched: 18. The CDR3 nucleotides are TGTGCCAGCAGTCCACCCAGACCCCCGGGACAGGGGCCAAACAATGAGCAGTTCTTC. Its translation is CASSPPRPPGQGPNNEQFF.

This sequence joins TRBV6-1 and TRBJ1-2; D is uncertain. CDR1 MNHNS and CDR2 SASEGT come from the germline V gene. The CDR3 extends over 14 amino acids. V was cut by 5 bases and J by 2 bases, with 12 bases left in between. CDR3 residues: CASSSLTVNYGYTF. CDR3 in DNA: TGTGCCAGCAGTTCGCTGACTGTCAACTATGGCTACACCTTC.

The chain uses TRBV19 and TRBJ1-2; D is uncertain. Germline CDR1 LNHDA, CDR2 SQIVND (reference sequence). CDR3 length equals 17 residues. V lost 6 bases to trimming and J lost 2 bases, with 22 bases between them. This CDR3 is CASSPLQALVRNYGYTF. The CDR3, as DNA: TGTGCCAGTAGCCCCCTCCAGGCCCTAGTCAGGAACTATGGCTACACCTTC.

CDR3 coding DNA: TGCGCCAGCAGCTTGGAGGTATCGATGAGCTCCTACGAGCAGTACTTC. As protein: CASSLEVSMSSYEQYF. The rearrangement links TRBV5-1 to TRBJ2-7; unclear D gene. Germline-derived CDR1 and CDR2 are SGHRS and YFSETQ. CDR3 length: 16 amino acids. V dropped 0 bases and J dropped 0 bases, with 13 bases sitting between them.

V gene TRBV6-6 combines with J gene TRBJ2-1, with a tentative D call TRBD2 (6 bases). Trimming shortened V by 9 bases and J by 7 bases, and 22 bases separated the two germline ends. CDR1 and CDR2 (germline): MNHNY, SVGAGI (reference sequence). This CDR3 spans 15 amino acids. The CDR3 sequence: CASRPRWGVVNEQFF. The CDR3 bases are TGTGCCAGTCGGCCGCGATGGGGGGTGGTAAATGAGCAGTTCTTC.

This clone was seen many times. Other DNA sequences in the same sample also yield this CDR3. The chain employs TRBV11-2 and TRBJ1-1, with unresolved D. Trimming removed 5 bases from V and 3 bases from J, with 10 bases in between. Germline CDR1 SGHAT, CDR2 FQNNGV. The CDR3 loop spans 13 amino acids. CDR3 sequence (DNA): TGTGCCAGCAGCACCCAGCGGGACACTGAAGCTTTCTTT. It encodes CASSTQRDTEAFF.

The sample holds a few counts of this clone. CDR3 DNA sequence: TGCAGTGCTTTACAGGAAAAACTGTTTTTT. Its protein product is CSALQEKLFF. This chain links TRBV20-1 with TRBJ1-4; no definite D call. CDR3 length equals 10 residues. Germline CDR1 and CDR2: DFQATT and SNEGSKA (reference sequence). V lost 5 bases and J 8 bases, leaving 6 bases between the germline ends.

The chain uses TRBV27 and TRBJ2-7, with D maybe TRBD1 (7 bases). The CDR3 is made up of 13 amino acids. Germline V lookup: CDR1 MNHEY, CDR2 SMNVEV (reference sequence). V lost 3 bases and J 7 bases, leaving 13 bases between the germline ends. Here the CDR3 reads CASSFSAGGEQYF. For the CDR3, the DNA is TGTGCCAGCAGTTTTTCGGCAGGGGGGGAGCAGTACTTC.

The chain combines TRBV5-4 with TRBJ1-1; D is undetermined. With 2 bases removed from V and 1 base from J, the gap between germline ends came to 6 bases. CDR1 is SGHNT and CDR2 is YYREEE in the germline V gene (reference sequence). CDR3 length equals 13 residues. The CDR3 reads CASSLFRNTEAFF. Here the CDR3 DNA reads TGTGCCAGCAGCTTATTTAGGAACACTGAAGCTTTCTTT.

The rearrangement joins TRBV14 to TRBJ2-7; 7 positions match TRBD2. After removal of 3 bases from V and 2 bases from J, the junction contained 4 bases not matched to a gene. CDR3 size: 14 residues. CDR1 and CDR2 from the germline V gene are SGHDN and FVKESK. CDR3 DNA sequence: TGTGCCAGCAGCCACGGGGGAGGGGCCTACGAGCAGTACTTC. Its translation: CASSHGGGAYEQYF.

This clone was detected ten times or more. The CDR3 nucleotides are TGTGCCAGCAGCCGGGACAGTGGCTACACCTTC. The encoded protein is CASSRDSGYTF. The chain is built from TRBV5-6 and TRBJ1-2; TRBD1 agrees at 7 bases. The ends lost 4 bases at V and 7 bases at J; junction bases unmatched: 1. The CDR3 is 11 residues long. Germline-derived CDR1 and CDR2 are SGHDT and YYEEEE. The entire variable domain, with the rest obtained from reference TRBV5-6 and TRBJ1-2, is as follows: DAGVTQSPTHLIKTRGQQVTLRCSPKSGHDTVSWYQQALGQGPQFIFQYYEEEERQRGNFPDRFSGHQFPNYSSELNVNALLLGDSALYLCASSRDSGYTFGSGTRLTVV.

Points on this clone: Other DNA variants within this sample encode the same CDR3. V is TRBV7-3 and J is TRBJ2-7; 8 positions match TRBD1. This CDR3 is built from 15 residues. Germline V lookup: CDR1 SGHTA, CDR2 FQGTGA. V gave up 2 bases and J gave up 4 bases; unmatched junction bases: 7. This CDR3 reads CASSLGAGGVYEQYF. In nucleotides, the CDR3 is TGTGCCAGCAGCTTAGGAGCAGGGGGCGTGTACGAGCAGTACTTC.

This sequence joins TRBV11-2 and TRBJ2-1; D not certain. V was cut by 7 bases and J by 5 bases, with 15 bases left in between. This CDR3 has 14 amino acids. Germline assignment: CDR1 SGHAT and CDR2 FQNNGV. CDR3 amino acids: CASTSSRRHNEQFF. In DNA, the CDR3 is TGTGCCAGCACCTCGAGCAGGCGCCACAATGAGCAGTTCTTC. Full variable domain (outside the CDR3, taken from reference TRBV11-2 and TRBJ2-1): EAGVAQSPRYKIIEKRQSVAFWCNPISGHATLYWYQQILGQGPKLLIQFQNNGVVDDSQLPKDRFSAERLKGVDSTLKIQPAKLEDSAVYLCASTSSRRHNEQFFGPGTRLTVL.

The CDR3 nucleotides read TGCGCCAGCAGCTTCGGGGGAGGCACAGATACGCAGTATTTT. It codes for CASSFGGGTDTQYF. The genes are TRBV5-1 and TRBJ2-3, with D possibly TRBD2 on 6 matching bases. The CDR3 covers 14 residues. The V gene lost 2 bases and the J gene lost 1 base, with 8 bases spanning the gap. Germline values: CDR1 SGHRS, CDR2 YFSETQ.

The chain carries TRBV5-1 and TRBJ2-5; 9 bases match TRBD1. This CDR3 contains 12 residues. The J segment lost 4 bases and the V segment lost 8 bases, leaving 3 bases of the junction unmatched. CDR1 and CDR2 (germline): SGHRS, YFSETQ. The CDR3 here is CASSGQGETQYF. In DNA, the CDR3 is TGCGCCAGTTCGGGACAGGGAGAGACCCAGTACTTC.

The CDR3 here is CASRPTGTGELFF. The CDR3 DNA sequence: TGTGCCAGCAGACCCACAGGGACCGGGGAGCTGTTTTTT. The chain uses TRBV6-1 and TRBJ2-2; possibly TRBD1 for D (6 bases). Germline V CDR1 and CDR2: MNHNS, SASEGT. This CDR3 is 13 amino acids long. Trimming took off 6 bases at V and 5 bases at J, with 10 bases between the two ends.

The chain links TRBV29-1 to TRBJ2-1; 13 nucleotides line up with TRBD2. Germline V CDR1 and CDR2: SQVTM, ANQGSEA. The CDR3 runs to 16 residues. V trimming: 8 bases; J trimming: 4 bases; junction bases outside the gene matches: 11. Here the CDR3 reads CSIPRGTSGIYNEQFF. CDR3 in DNA: TGCAGCATACCTCGAGGGACTAGCGGGATTTACAATGAGCAGTTCTTC.

The chain links TRBV7-2 to TRBJ1-2; D is unresolved. Germline values: CDR1 SGHTA, CDR2 FQGNSA. The length of the CDR3 is 13 residues. V was cut by 2 bases and J by 4 bases, with 8 bases left in between. In nucleotides, the CDR3 is TGTGCCAGCAGCTTATACGGAAGCTATGGCTACACCTTC. This sequence encodes CASSLYGSYGYTF.

This clone was seen a single time. This chain connects TRBV28 to TRBJ2-7; D assignment may be TRBD1 or TRBD2 (5 bases each). This CDR3 is 13 amino acids long. Trimming left V 4 bases short and J 3 bases short, with 10 bases between. Germline CDR1 reads MDHEN; CDR2 reads SYDVKM. CDR3 loop: CASSSGPSYEQYF. In nucleotides, the CDR3 is TGTGCCAGCAGTTCGGGACCAAGCTACGAGCAGTACTTC.

A remark on this clone: Since a much larger clone is just one base distant, this may be a read error. This sample also contains other DNA sequences that code for the same CDR3. This chain joins TRBV5-1 and TRBJ2-7, with D maybe TRBD1 (6 bases). The CDR3 runs to 12 residues. V lost 2 bases and J lost 3, with 6 bases in between. CDR1 is SGHRS and CDR2 is YFSETQ in the germline V gene. As DNA, the CDR3 is TGCGCCAGCAGCTTACAGGGCTACGAGCAGTACTTC. Translating it yields CASSLQGYEQYF.

With respect to this clone: Other DNA sequences in this sample translate to the same CDR3. CDR3 loop: CASSQGQSNQPQHF. In DNA form, the CDR3 reads TGCGCCAGCAGCCAAGGCCAATCCAATCAGCCCCAGCATTTT. The chain carries TRBV4-1 and TRBJ1-5; D is unresolved. Germline loops: CDR1 MGHRA, CDR2 YSYEKL. Trimming removed 1 base at V and 3 bases at J, with 7 bases between. This CDR3 spans 14 amino acids.

This clone turned up a few times. V gene TRBV28 combines with J gene TRBJ2-3; possibly TRBD1 for D (6 bases). The CDR3 covers 12 residues. Germline CDR1 and CDR2: MDHEN and SYDVKM. Trimming pared 3 bases from V and 8 bases from J, leaving 9 bases between. The DNA for the CDR3 is TGTGCCAGCAGTTTTCTACAGGGTACGCAGTATTTT. The encoded protein is CASSFLQGTQYF.

This sequence joins TRBV27 and TRBJ1-1; 8 nucleotides agree with TRBD1. V gave up 5 bases and J gave up 4 bases; unmatched junction bases: 6. This CDR3 contains 14 residues. Germline V gene data show CDR1 as MNHEY and CDR2 as SMNVEV (reference sequence). The CDR3 DNA follows: TGTGCCAGCAGTAGGGACAGGTCGCCCACTGAAGCTTTCTTT. This translates into CASSRDRSPTEAFF.

This clone turned up a few times. The V gene is TRBV6-5, the J gene TRBJ2-7; D gene uncertain. Trimming stripped 6 bases from V and 7 bases from J, with 10 bases between. Per the germline V gene, CDR1 is MNHEY and CDR2 is SVGAGI. The CDR3 extends over 11 amino acids. CDR3 DNA sequence: TGTGCCAGCAGCCGCTCCGGAGAGCAGTACTTC. It specifies CASSRSGEQYF.

The V call is TRBV11-2, the J call TRBJ2-3, with 8 bases matching TRBD1. CDR1 SGHAT and CDR2 FQNNGV come from the germline V gene. CDR3 length: 16 residues. The V segment lost 4 bases and the J segment 4 bases; nucleotides outside the gene matches: 10. CDR3 sequence reads: CASSWDGQGRSDTQYF. DNA for the CDR3: TGTGCCAGCAGCTGGGACGGACAGGGTCGATCAGATACGCAGTATTTT. Using reference TRBV11-2 and TRBJ2-3 for the parts outside the CDR3, the full variable domain is EAGVAQSPRYKIIEKRQSVAFWCNPISGHATLYWYQQILGQGPKLLIQFQNNGVVDDSQLPKDRFSAERLKGVDSTLKIQPAKLEDSAVYLCASSWDGQGRSDTQYFGPGTRLTVL.

With respect to this clone: The germline gene is not matched at one end of the junction; a read error may be the cause. The chain has TRBV9 and TRBJ1-2, with 8 nucleotides matching TRBD1. Germline V gives CDR1 SGDLS, CDR2 YYNGEE. This CDR3 has 13 amino acids. CDR3: CASSVGEDRVLFF. The CDR3 nucleotides read TGTGCCAGCAGCGTAGGGGAGGACAGGGTCCTCTTTTTC. The full variable domain, in which reference TRBV9 and TRBJ1-2 provide the parts outside the CDR3, is DSGVTQTPKHLITATGQRVTLRCSPRSGDLSVYWYQQSLDQGLQFLIQYYNGEERAKGNILERFSAQQFPDLHSELNLSSLELGDSALYFCASSVGEDRVLFFGSGTRLTVV.

J is TRBJ2-3 and V is TRBV5-4, with 7 bases matching TRBD2. Per the germline V gene, CDR1 is SGHNT and CDR2 is YYREEE (reference sequence). J was trimmed by 0 bases and V by 1 base; bases with no gene match: 2. The CDR3 has 15 residues. CDR3 sequence reads: CASSLSAGSTDTQYF. CDR3 bases: TGTGCCAGCAGCTTGTCAGCGGGAAGCACAGATACGCAGTATTTT.